This TCR beta chain was identified in a study of blood T cell repertoires in COVID-19. Repertoires were generated with immunoSEQ multiplex PCR, while TCRdb's copy carries only in-frame clones and drops some. The sample holds approximately 70,000 clones, 75% to 90% seen once. This clone was seen more than once but under ten times. With V trimmed by 0 bases and J by 0 bases, 7 bases remained unmatched. The germline CDR1 and CDR2 sequences are MNHEY and SMNVEV (reference sequence). The CDR3 is made up of 18 amino acids. The chain couples TRBV27 to TRBJ1-4, with TRBD1 matching 7 bases. Sequencing used peripheral blood. This clonotype originated in a human donor in a cohort sampled during active COVID-19. As DNA, the CDR3 is TGTGCCAGCAGTTTATCCCGGGACAGAGTTGCAACTAATGAAAAACTGTTTTTT. Amino acid sequence: CASSLSRDRVATNEKLFF. Supplemented by reference TRBV27 and TRBJ1-4, the full variable domain reads EAQVTQNPRYLITVTGKKLTVTCSQNMNHEYMSWYRQDPGLGLRQIYYSMNVEVTDKGDVPEGYKVSRKEKRNFPLILESPSPNQTSLYFCASSLSRDRVATNEKLFFGSGTQLSVL.